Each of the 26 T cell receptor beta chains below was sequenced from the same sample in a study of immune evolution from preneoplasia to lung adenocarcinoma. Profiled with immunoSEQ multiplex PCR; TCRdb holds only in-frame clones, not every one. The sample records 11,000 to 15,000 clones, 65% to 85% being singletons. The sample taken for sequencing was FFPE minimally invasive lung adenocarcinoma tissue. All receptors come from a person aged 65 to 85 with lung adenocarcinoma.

CDR3 DNA sequence: TGTGCCAGTAGTATAGGTCCTAAGAACACTGAAGCTTTCTTT. As protein: CASSIGPKNTEAFF. This chain connects TRBV19 to TRBJ1-1; D call uncertain. Trimming pared 1 base from V and 1 base from J, leaving 7 bases between. CDR3 length: 14 amino acids. The germline gives CDR1 LNHDA, CDR2 SQIVND (reference sequence).

The CDR3 spells CSVRQGRGNTEAFF. DNA of the CDR3: TGCAGCGTCCGACAGGGTCGGGGGAACACTGAAGCTTTCTTT. The J gene is TRBJ1-1, the V gene TRBV29-1, with TRBD1 identical over 7 bases. The CDR3 is 14 residues long. J was trimmed by 1 base and V by 6 bases; bases with no gene match: 8. CDR1 SQVTM and CDR2 ANQGSEA come from the germline V gene.

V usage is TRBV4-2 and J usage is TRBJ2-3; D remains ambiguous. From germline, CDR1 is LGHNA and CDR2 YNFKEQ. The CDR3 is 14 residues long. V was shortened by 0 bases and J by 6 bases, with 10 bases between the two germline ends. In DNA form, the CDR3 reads TGTGCCAGCAGCCAAGATGGTTGGCGCGATACGCAGTATTTT. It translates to CASSQDGWRDTQYF.

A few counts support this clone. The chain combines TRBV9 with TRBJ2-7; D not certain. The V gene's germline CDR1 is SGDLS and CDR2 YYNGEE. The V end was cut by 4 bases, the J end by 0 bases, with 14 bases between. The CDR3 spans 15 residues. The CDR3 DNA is TGTGCCAGCAGCCCTACGCGAACTCACTCCTACGAGCAGTACTTC. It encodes CASSPTRTHSYEQYF.

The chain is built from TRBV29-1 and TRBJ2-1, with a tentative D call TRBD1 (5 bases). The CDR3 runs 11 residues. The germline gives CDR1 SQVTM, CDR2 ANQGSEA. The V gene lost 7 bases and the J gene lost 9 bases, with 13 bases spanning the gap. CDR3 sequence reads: CSASQAVEQFF. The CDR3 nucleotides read TGCAGCGCTTCACAGGCGGTTGAGCAGTTCTTC.

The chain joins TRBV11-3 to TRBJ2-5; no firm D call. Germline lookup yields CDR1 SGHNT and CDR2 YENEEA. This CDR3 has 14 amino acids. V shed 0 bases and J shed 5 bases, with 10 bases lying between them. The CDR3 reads CASSLEGSRETQYF. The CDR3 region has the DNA TGTGCCAGCAGCTTAGAGGGGTCACGGGAGACCCAGTACTTC.

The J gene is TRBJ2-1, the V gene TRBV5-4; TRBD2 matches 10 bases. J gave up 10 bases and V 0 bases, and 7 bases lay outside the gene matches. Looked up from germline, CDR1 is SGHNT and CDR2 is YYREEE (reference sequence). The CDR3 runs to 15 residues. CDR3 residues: CASSLGGLAFGEQFF. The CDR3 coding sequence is TGTGCCAGCAGCTTGGGGGGACTAGCGTTTGGGGAGCAGTTCTTC.

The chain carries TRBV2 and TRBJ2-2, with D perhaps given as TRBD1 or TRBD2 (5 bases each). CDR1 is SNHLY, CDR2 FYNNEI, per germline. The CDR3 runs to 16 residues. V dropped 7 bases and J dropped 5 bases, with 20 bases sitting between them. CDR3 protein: CASNLAGTSATGELFF. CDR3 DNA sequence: TGTGCCAGCAACCTCGCTGGGACCTCCGCTACCGGGGAGCTGTTTTTT.

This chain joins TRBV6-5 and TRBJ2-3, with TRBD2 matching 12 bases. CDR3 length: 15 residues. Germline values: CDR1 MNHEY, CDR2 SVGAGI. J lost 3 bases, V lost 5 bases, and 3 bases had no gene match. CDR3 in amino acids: CASSPSGGGTDTQYF. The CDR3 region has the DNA TGTGCCAGCAGTCCTAGCGGGGGGGGGACAGATACGCAGTATTTT.

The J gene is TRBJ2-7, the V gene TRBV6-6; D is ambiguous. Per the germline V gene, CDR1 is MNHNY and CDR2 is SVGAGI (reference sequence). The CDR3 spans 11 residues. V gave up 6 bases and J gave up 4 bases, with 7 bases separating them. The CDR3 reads CASRYDYEQYF. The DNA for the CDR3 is TGTGCCAGCAGGTACGATTACGAGCAGTACTTC.

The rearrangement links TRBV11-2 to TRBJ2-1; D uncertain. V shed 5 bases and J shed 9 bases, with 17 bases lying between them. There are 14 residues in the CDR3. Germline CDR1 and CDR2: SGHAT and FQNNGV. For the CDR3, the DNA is TGTGCCAGCAGCCACAGCTCCAATCCGGGTGAGCAGTTCTTC. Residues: CASSHSSNPGEQFF.

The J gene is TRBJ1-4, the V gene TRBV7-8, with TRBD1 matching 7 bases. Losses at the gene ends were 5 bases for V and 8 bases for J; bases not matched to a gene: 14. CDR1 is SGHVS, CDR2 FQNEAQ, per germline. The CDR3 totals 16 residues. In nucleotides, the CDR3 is TGTGCCAGCAGCCCCCATGGAGAAGGGACAGACGAAAAACTGTTTTTT. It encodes CASSPHGEGTDEKLFF.

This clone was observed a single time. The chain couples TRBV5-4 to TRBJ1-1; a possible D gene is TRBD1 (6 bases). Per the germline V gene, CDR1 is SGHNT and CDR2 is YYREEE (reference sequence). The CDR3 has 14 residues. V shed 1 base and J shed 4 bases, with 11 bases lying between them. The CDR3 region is CASSLNRVRTEAFF. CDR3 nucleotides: TGTGCCAGCAGCTTGAACAGGGTACGCACTGAAGCTTTCTTT.

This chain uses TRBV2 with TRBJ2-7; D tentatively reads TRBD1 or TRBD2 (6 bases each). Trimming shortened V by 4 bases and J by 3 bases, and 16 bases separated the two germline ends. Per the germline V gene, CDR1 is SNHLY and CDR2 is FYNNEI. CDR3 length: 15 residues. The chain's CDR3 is CASSGGRGDLYEQYF. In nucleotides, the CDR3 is TGTGCCAGCAGTGGGGGGCGGGGAGACCTCTACGAGCAGTACTTC.

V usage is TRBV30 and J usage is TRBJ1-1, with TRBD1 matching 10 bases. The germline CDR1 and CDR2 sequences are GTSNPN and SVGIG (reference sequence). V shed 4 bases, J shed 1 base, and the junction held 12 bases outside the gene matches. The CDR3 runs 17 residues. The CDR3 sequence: CAWKSGTGVEENTEAFF. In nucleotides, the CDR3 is TGTGCCTGGAAATCCGGGACAGGGGTCGAGGAGAACACTGAAGCTTTCTTT.

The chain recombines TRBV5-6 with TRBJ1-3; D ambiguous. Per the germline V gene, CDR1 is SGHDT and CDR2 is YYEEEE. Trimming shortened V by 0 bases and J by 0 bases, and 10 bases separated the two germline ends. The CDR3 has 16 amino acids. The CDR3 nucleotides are TGTGCCAGCAGCTTGGCCATGGATAGCTCTGGAAACACCATATATTTT. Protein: CASSLAMDSSGNTIYF.

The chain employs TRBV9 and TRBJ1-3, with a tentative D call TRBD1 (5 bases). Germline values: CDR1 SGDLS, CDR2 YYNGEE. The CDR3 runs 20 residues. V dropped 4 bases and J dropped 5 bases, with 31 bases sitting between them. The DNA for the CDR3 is TGTGCCAGCAGCCCCGTGCGTCAGAACATGGGGACCGTCATTAGAAACACCATATATTTT. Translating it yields CASSPVRQNMGTVIRNTIYF.

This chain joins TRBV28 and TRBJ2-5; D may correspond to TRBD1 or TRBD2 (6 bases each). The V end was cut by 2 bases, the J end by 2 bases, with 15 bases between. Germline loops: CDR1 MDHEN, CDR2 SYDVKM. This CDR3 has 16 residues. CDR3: CASSLGGLTMQETQYF. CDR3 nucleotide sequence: TGTGCCAGCAGTTTAGGGGGGCTAACAATGCAAGAGACCCAGTACTTC.

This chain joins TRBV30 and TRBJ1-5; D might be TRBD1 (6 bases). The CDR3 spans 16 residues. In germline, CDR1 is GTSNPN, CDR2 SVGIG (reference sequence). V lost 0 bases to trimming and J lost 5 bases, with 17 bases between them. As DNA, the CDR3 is TGTGCCTGGAGTGTGGGTAGTTGGGGGGCGGATCAGCCCCAGCATTTT. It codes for CAWSVGSWGADQPQHF.

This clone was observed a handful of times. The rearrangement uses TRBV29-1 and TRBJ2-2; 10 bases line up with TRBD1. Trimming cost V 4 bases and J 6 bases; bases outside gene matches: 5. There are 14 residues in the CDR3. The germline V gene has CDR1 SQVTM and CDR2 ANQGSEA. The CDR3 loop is CSVGRQGASGELFF. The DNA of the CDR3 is TGCAGCGTTGGTAGACAGGGGGCTTCCGGGGAGCTGTTTTTT.

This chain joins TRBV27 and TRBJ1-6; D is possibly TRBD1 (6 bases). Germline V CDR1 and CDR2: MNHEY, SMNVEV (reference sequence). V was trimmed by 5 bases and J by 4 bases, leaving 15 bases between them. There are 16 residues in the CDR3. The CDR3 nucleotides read TGTGCCAGCAGTAGCCGGACAGTTGTTTATAATTCACCCCTCCACTTT. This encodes CASSSRTVVYNSPLHF.

CDR3 in DNA: TGCGCCAGCAGCCATCTTGACAGCCCTGGTAATGAGCAGTTCTTC. The encoded protein is CASSHLDSPGNEQFF. This sequence joins TRBV4-1 and TRBJ2-1; D may be TRBD1 (5 bases). The germline V and J ends were trimmed by 3 bases and 7 bases, with 16 bases remaining between them. The germline CDR1 and CDR2 sequences are MGHRA and YSYEKL. The length of the CDR3 is 15 residues.

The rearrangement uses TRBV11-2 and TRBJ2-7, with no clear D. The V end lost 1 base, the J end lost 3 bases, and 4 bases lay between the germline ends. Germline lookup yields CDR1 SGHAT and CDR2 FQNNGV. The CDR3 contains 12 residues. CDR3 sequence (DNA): TGTGCCAGCAGCTTAGTAGGCTACGAGCAGTACTTC. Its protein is CASSLVGYEQYF.

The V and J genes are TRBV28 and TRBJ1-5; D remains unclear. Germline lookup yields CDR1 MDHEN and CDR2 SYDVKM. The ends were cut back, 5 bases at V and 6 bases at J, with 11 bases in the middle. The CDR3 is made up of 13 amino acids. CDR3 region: CASSPDPGQPQHF. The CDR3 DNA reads TGTGCCAGCAGTCCCGACCCAGGTCAGCCCCAGCATTTT.

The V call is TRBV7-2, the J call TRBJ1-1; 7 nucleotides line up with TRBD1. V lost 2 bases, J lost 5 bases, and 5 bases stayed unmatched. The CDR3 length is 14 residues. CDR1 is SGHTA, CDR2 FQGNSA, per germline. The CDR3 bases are TGTGCCAGCAGCTTAACAGGGGAAGGGACTGAAGCTTTCTTT. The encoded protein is CASSLTGEGTEAFF.

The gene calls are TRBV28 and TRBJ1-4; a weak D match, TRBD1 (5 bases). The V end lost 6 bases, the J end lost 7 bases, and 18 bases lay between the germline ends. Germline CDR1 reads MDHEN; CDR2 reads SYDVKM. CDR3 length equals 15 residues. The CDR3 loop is CASRLRDSRGEKLFF. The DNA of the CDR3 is TGTGCCAGCAGACTCCGGGACTCTCGGGGTGAAAAACTGTTTTTT.